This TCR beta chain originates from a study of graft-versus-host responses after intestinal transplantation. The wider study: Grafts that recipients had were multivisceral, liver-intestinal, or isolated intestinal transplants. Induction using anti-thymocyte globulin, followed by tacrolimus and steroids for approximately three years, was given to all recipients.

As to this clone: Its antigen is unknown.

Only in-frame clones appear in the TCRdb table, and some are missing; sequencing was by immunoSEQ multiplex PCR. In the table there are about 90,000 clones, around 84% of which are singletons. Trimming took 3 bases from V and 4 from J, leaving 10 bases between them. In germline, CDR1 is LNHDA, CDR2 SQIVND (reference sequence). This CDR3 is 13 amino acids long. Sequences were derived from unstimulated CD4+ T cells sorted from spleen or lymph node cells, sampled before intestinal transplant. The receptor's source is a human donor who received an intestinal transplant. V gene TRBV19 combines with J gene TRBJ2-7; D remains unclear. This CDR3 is CASSMNPGYEQYF. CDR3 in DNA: TGTGCCAGTAGTATGAACCCAGGTTACGAGCAGTACTTC. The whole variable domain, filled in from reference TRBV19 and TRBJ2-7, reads DGGITQSPKYLFRKEGQNVTLSCEQNLNHDAMYWYRQDPGQGLRLIYYSQIVNDFQKGDIAEGYSVSREKKESFPLTVTSAQKNPTAFYLCASSMNPGYEQYFGPGTRLTVT.